The source of this TCR beta chain is a study of post-analysis software for immune sequencing data (dated by TCRdb to the mid-2010s). A note on the overall study: The recorded disease courses included relapsing-remitting, secondary progressive and progressive-relapsing multiple sclerosis, and some patients had no subtype annotation. A subset of samples was prepared in parallel using single-end sample barcoding, then pooled and co-amplified after Illumina adapter ligation. Patient repertoires were compared against about a dozen previously published healthy control repertoires from donors aged 6 to 25 years.

On this clonotype itself: Its antigen target is currently unknown. Base qualities are not recorded, but no much larger clone differs from it by a single base.

The library was obtained by PCR. Sequencing was performed on an Illumina HiSeq 2500. Unique molecular identifiers were incorporated into TCR beta cDNA libraries to reduce PCR and sequencing biases. Per 1 to 10 million input T cells, roughly 0.5 million cDNA molecules were obtained, such that each molecule approximated one T cell. The patient libraries were prepared and sequenced with the same protocol used for the earlier healthy control dataset. Within a given batch, samples were prepared together, multiplexed and sequenced on the same HiSeq lane. From the authors' description of their analysis: Raw barcoded reads were processed with MIGEC, and single-read molecular identifier groups were discarded before consensus assembly and CDR3 extraction. VDJtools was used for post-analysis of the clonotype tables, with diversity normalized by down-sampling every dataset to the smallest sample size. In repertoire overlap clustering, CDR3 amino acid sequences, but not nucleotide sequences, were matched to correct batch-related cross-sample contamination. TCRdb reprocessing: public reads trimmed at Q25 with fastp, clones called with MiXCR, in-frame beta chains kept. All rows with the same CDR3 protein become a single entry with the most common DNA and genes. The V and J calls here are based on TCRdb, not the publication. Across this sample there are roughly 800,000 distinct CDR3 sequences, with around 45% seen only once. 4% to 5% of the sample lies in the top ten.

TCR beta repertoires were profiled from peripheral blood of approximately 13 young patients with multiple sclerosis to demonstrate the VDJtools post-analysis software. The patients with multiple sclerosis were children and adolescents between roughly 6 and 17 years of age. Points the paper makes about the study in general: The multiple sclerosis patient group was slightly younger than the control group. Multiple sclerosis patients had significantly lower normalized Chao1 diversity than controls, a result that suggests substantial peripheral T-cell clonal expansion. Direct clustering with F measure showed strong co-clustering of samples prepared in the same batch, prompting a batch-effect correction. Four or five TRBV segments, including TRBV5-6, TRBV5-1 and TRBV20-1, were significantly more frequent in patients than controls.

For CDR1 and CDR2, the germline V gene lists SGHTA and FQGTGA. V has 0 bases trimmed and J has 6 bases trimmed; junction bases matching no gene number 17. Including cysteine and phenylalanine, the CDR3 has 19 amino acids. The DNA shown is the 57-base CDR3, in frame from base 1. The sequence joins TRBV7-3 to TRBJ2-3, with 8 central nucleotides matching TRBD2. The TCR sequence derives from a girl between 5 and 17 years old with multiple sclerosis. The sequencing sample was made of blood. The CDR3 loop reads CASSLTPSLPGGPGDTQYF. The DNA sequence follows: TGTGCCAGCAGCTTAACCCCCAGCCTTCCGGGAGGGCCCGGGGATACGCAGTATTTT. Where the CDR3 stops, the reference TRBV7-3 and TRBJ2-3 genes take over; the full variable domain is GAGVSQTPSNKVTEKGKYVELRCDPISGHTALYWYRQSLGQGPEFLIYFQGTGAADDSGLPNDRFFAVRPEGSVSTLKIQRTERGDSAVYLCASSLTPSLPGGPGDTQYFGPGTRLTVL.